The 21 T cell receptor beta chains reported below all come from one sample, sequenced in a study of blood T cell repertoires in COVID-19 (dated by TCRdb to the early 2020s). Library prep was done by the immunoSEQ multiplex PCR assay. TCRdb holds this immuneACCESS table with in-frame rearrangements only. Some clones are missing; in checked studies, unresolved V genes explain under half, and the rest has no known cause. This sample holds under 130,000 clones; roughly 84% were observed only once. The ten largest make up about 12% of the sample. The sample taken for sequencing was peripheral blood. The receptors originated from a human donor in a cohort sampled during active COVID-19.

J is TRBJ2-1 and V is TRBV29-1, with a weak D call TRBD2 (6 bases). The CDR3 runs 11 residues. Trimming took 6 bases from V and 7 from J, leaving 10 bases between them. In germline, CDR1 is SQVTM, CDR2 ANQGSEA. The DNA for the CDR3 is TGCAGCGTCGGGACTGGAAATGAGCAGTTCTTC. Protein sequence: CSVGTGNEQFF.

J is TRBJ1-5 and V is TRBV5-6; TRBD1 aligns across 7 bases. The CDR3 runs to 15 residues. With 2 bases clipped from V and 4 bases from J, the junction kept 6 bases outside the gene matches. Germline V gene data show CDR1 as SGHDT and CDR2 as YYEEEE. In nucleotides, the CDR3 is TGTGCCAGCAGCTTACTACAGGGGAGAAATCAGCCCCAGCATTTT. Its translation: CASSLLQGRNQPQHF.

The rearrangement uses TRBV4-3 and TRBJ2-5, with TRBD2 matching over 12 bases. This CDR3 spans 14 amino acids. Per the germline V gene, CDR1 is LGHNA and CDR2 is YSLEER. The V and J ends lost 1 base and 8 bases, in that order; junction bases with no gene match: 2. As DNA, the CDR3 is TGCGCCAGCAGCCAAGCGACTAGCGGGGGTACCCAGTACTTC. It is translated as CASSQATSGGTQYF.

The DNA for the CDR3 is TGTGCCAGCAGCGTAGACCAGCGGGGGAATACGCAGTATTTT. It is translated as CASSVDQRGNTQYF. The V and J genes are TRBV9 and TRBJ2-3; TRBD2 agrees at 8 bases. Germline V gene lookup returns CDR1 SGDLS and CDR2 YYNGEE. After removal of 0 bases from V and 7 bases from J, the junction contained 4 bases not matched to a gene. The CDR3 extends over 14 amino acids.

This chain uses TRBV7-2 with TRBJ1-6, with 9 nucleotides matching TRBD1. Per the germline V gene, CDR1 is SGHTA and CDR2 is FQGNSA. The V segment lost 5 bases and the J segment 9 bases; nucleotides outside the gene matches: 8. This CDR3 spans 15 amino acids. The CDR3 coding sequence is TGTGCCAGCAGCACTCGGGACAGGGAAGGTTCACCCCTCCACTTT. It yields the protein CASSTRDREGSPLHF.

The chain links TRBV5-1 to TRBJ1-2, with TRBD1 matching over 10 bases. This CDR3 is 14 amino acids long. The germline gives CDR1 SGHRS, CDR2 YFSETQ. V lost 4 bases and J lost 7; bases outside the gene matches: 7. CDR3 nucleotide sequence: TGCGCCAGCAGCCAAGACAGGGGGCAGGGTGGCTACACCTTC. Translating it yields CASSQDRGQGGYTF.

Many counts were recorded for this clone. The chain recombines TRBV19 with TRBJ2-7, with TRBD1 matching over 8 bases. Germline assignment: CDR1 LNHDA and CDR2 SQIVND (reference sequence). Losses at the gene ends were 4 bases for V and 6 bases for J; bases not matched to a gene: 11. The CDR3 totals 15 residues. CDR3 DNA sequence: TGTGCCAGTAGTACCTATCAGGGGGCGTTGGGCGAGCAGTACTTC. This translates into CASSTYQGALGEQYF.

The genes are TRBV25-1 and TRBJ2-5, with D uncertain. Trimming pared 5 bases from V and 2 bases from J, leaving 15 bases between. The CDR3 consists of 15 residues. Looked up from germline, CDR1 is MGHDK and CDR2 is SYGVNS. This CDR3 reads CASSNRKTSQETQYF. For the CDR3, the DNA is TGTGCCAGCAGTAACCGGAAGACAAGTCAAGAGACCCAGTACTTC.

This chain connects TRBV18 to TRBJ1-1; D remains unclear. The CDR3 extends over 14 amino acids. Trimming removed 1 base at V and 7 bases at J, with 13 bases between. The V gene's germline CDR1 is KGHSH and CDR2 LQKENI. DNA for the CDR3: TGTGCCAGCTCACCACGAAGCAAGCGCGGTGAAGCTTTCTTT. Amino acids: CASSPRSKRGEAFF.

The chain recombines TRBV6-1 with TRBJ2-1, with TRBD1 matching over 8 bases. V was clipped by 2 bases and J by 5 bases; unmatched bases: 2. The germline CDR1 and CDR2 sequences are MNHNS and SASEGT. This CDR3 comprises 14 residues. The CDR3: CASSEQGANNEQFF. The CDR3 nucleotides read TGTGCCAGCAGTGAACAGGGGGCTAACAATGAGCAGTTCTTC.

The CDR3 region is CASSSPLREQFF. CDR3 coding DNA: TGTGCCAGCAGCTCCCCCCTCCGGGAGCAGTTCTTC. The chain joins TRBV11-3 to TRBJ2-1; D ambiguous. The CDR3 has 12 amino acids. The V gene lost 4 bases and the J gene lost 10 bases, with 11 bases spanning the gap. CDR1 and CDR2 (germline): SGHNT, YENEEA.

The rearrangement links TRBV19 to TRBJ1-1; 8 bases agree with TRBD1. Looked up from germline, CDR1 is LNHDA and CDR2 is SQIVND (reference sequence). J was trimmed by 1 base and V by 7 bases; bases with no gene match: 5. The CDR3 covers 14 residues. For the CDR3, the DNA is TGTGCCAGTACCAGGGGGCGTAGGAACACTGAAGCTTTCTTT. Its protein product is CASTRGRRNTEAFF.

J is TRBJ1-6 and V is TRBV19; D possibly corresponds to TRBD1 (5 bases). The CDR3 consists of 15 residues. Germline CDR1 and CDR2: LNHDA and SQIVND (reference sequence). V was pared by 4 bases and J by 13 bases, with 20 bases between. CDR3 protein: CASSTHDSRLSPLHF. CDR3 DNA sequence: TGTGCCAGTAGTACTCACGACAGTAGACTTTCGCCCCTCCACTTT.

The chain couples TRBV4-1 to TRBJ1-1, with TRBD1 as a possible D gene (5 bases). The V gene's germline CDR1 is MGHRA and CDR2 YSYEKL. The CDR3 has 14 residues. The ends were cut back, 4 bases at V and 0 bases at J, with 9 bases in the middle. The CDR3 sequence: CASSRGNMNTEAFF. The DNA of the CDR3 is TGCGCCAGCAGCCGGGGCAATATGAACACTGAAGCTTTCTTT.

This clone has a handful of counts. The V gene is TRBV19, the J gene TRBJ1-2; 8 nucleotides align to TRBD1. Trimming at V came to 6 bases and at J to 3 bases, leaving 6 bases not matched to a gene. CDR1 LNHDA and CDR2 SQIVND come from the germline V gene (reference sequence). The CDR3 sequence is 14 residues long. This chain's CDR3 is CASSTNRGYYGYTF. The CDR3 DNA reads TGTGCCAGTAGCACCAACAGGGGGTACTATGGCTACACCTTC.

V gene TRBV19 combines with J gene TRBJ2-6; tentatively, D is TRBD2 (5 bases). Trimming pared 3 bases from V and 1 base from J, leaving 10 bases between. The CDR3 sequence is 16 residues long. Germline CDR1 reads LNHDA; CDR2 reads SQIVND (reference sequence). For the CDR3, the DNA is TGTGCCAGTAGTATCCTGGGCGGGTCTGGGGCCAACGTCCTGACTTTC. Translating gives CASSILGGSGANVLTF.

The chain is built from TRBV25-1 and TRBJ1-4; possibly TRBD1 for D (5 bases). CDR1 and CDR2 (germline): MGHDK, SYGVNS. Trimming took 2 bases from V and 7 from J, leaving 17 bases between them. CDR3 size: 16 residues. The CDR3 here is CASSEGVGHGGEKLFF. The CDR3 DNA reads as TGTGCCAGCAGTGAAGGCGTCGGGCACGGGGGTGAAAAACTGTTTTTT.

Here the CDR3 reads CASSLGQLDYGYTF. CDR3 bases: TGTGCCAGCTCCCTGGGACAGCTTGACTATGGCTACACCTTC. The chain has TRBV18 and TRBJ1-2, with TRBD1 identical over 7 bases. The trim removed 6 bases at V and 3 bases at J, leaving 7 bases unmatched. The CDR3 contains 14 residues. Germline lookup yields CDR1 KGHSH and CDR2 LQKENI.

The chain recombines TRBV29-1 with TRBJ1-1; 10 bases fit TRBD1. With V trimmed by 3 bases and J by 10 bases, 11 bases remained unmatched. The CDR3 spans 14 residues. Per the germline V gene, CDR1 is SQVTM and CDR2 is ANQGSEA. In DNA form, the CDR3 reads TGCAGCGTTGACCCCAGGGACAGGGGATATTCAGCTTTCTTT. Translating it yields CSVDPRDRGYSAFF.

This chain uses TRBV7-9 with TRBJ1-2; D remains unclear. Germline V gene sequence: CDR1 SEHNR, CDR2 FQNEAQ (reference sequence). Trimming cost V 0 bases and J 7 bases, with 12 bases left between them. CDR3 length equals 14 residues. The CDR3 region is CASSLAVGLGGYTF. The CDR3 DNA follows: TGTGCCAGCAGCTTAGCAGTCGGTCTAGGTGGCTACACCTTC.

V and J are TRBV9 and TRBJ1-2, with 10 bases that match TRBD1. The V gene end was trimmed by 6 bases and the J gene end by 0 bases; junction bases not matched to a gene: 8. The length of the CDR3 is 16 residues. Germline CDR1 SGDLS, CDR2 YYNGEE. The DNA for the CDR3 is TGTGCCAGCACCCAGGGACAGGGGATTACTAACTATGGCTACACCTTC. This encodes CASTQGQGITNYGYTF.